One and the same sample provided the 13 T cell receptor beta chains below, sequenced in a study of PD-1 blockade in classical Hodgkin lymphoma (TCRdb year 2020). Library construction relied on the immunoSEQ multiplex PCR assay. TCRdb carries this immuneACCESS record with in-frame sequences only. Its versions omit some clonotypes, under half of them owing to an unresolved V gene in the studies checked, with the rest unexplained. This sample lists tens of thousands of clones; approximately 90% were detected once. Roughly 5.3% of the sample is in the top ten clones. Read against the paper, the sample's time point label means: newly diagnosed, previously untreated cHL patient sample. The sequenced sample was peripheral blood mononuclear cells (PBMCs). These TCRs come from a human donor with classical Hodgkin lymphoma.

The chain carries TRBV5-1 and TRBJ2-3; TRBD1 matches at 8 bases. Trimming took 0 bases from V and 6 from J; bases not matched to a gene: 6. The germline gives CDR1 SGHRS, CDR2 YFSETQ. This CDR3 has 15 residues. This CDR3 is CASSLGGQGWDTQYF. The CDR3 DNA reads TGCGCCAGCAGCTTGGGTGGACAGGGCTGGGATACGCAGTATTTT.

V is TRBV12-5 and J is TRBJ1-5; D might be TRBD1 (6 bases). CDR3 size: 14 residues. From germline, CDR1 is LGHNT and CDR2 FRNRAP. Trimming shortened V by 2 bases and J by 5 bases, and 10 bases separated the two germline ends. The CDR3 here is CASGLNRDYQPQHF. The DNA for the CDR3 is TGTGCTAGTGGTTTGAACAGGGACTATCAGCCCCAGCATTTT.

The V call is TRBV2, the J call TRBJ1-3, with a weak D call TRBD1 (5 bases). CDR3 size: 15 residues. V lost 5 bases and J 0 bases, leaving 11 bases between the germline ends. CDR1 and CDR2 from the germline V gene are SNHLY and FYNNEI. The CDR3 sequence: CASSNLGHSGNTIYF. The CDR3 DNA sequence: TGTGCCAGCAGTAACCTCGGACACTCTGGAAACACCATATATTTT.

V is TRBV6-1 and J is TRBJ1-2; D unclear. The germline V and J ends were trimmed by 1 base and 5 bases, with 17 bases remaining between them. The CDR3 has 16 residues. Germline CDR1 reads MNHNS; CDR2 reads SASEGT. This chain's CDR3 is CASSEGFGISGYGYTF. The CDR3 DNA is TGTGCCAGCAGTGAAGGCTTTGGGATAAGTGGGTATGGCTACACCTTC.

Here the CDR3 reads CASSLDPHGANEKLFF. In nucleotides, the CDR3 is TGCGCCAGCAGCTTGGACCCTCACGGAGCGAATGAAAAACTGTTTTTT. The J gene is TRBJ1-4, the V gene TRBV5-1, with D unresolved. Germline V lookup: CDR1 SGHRS, CDR2 YFSETQ. The ends were cut back, 0 bases at V and 5 bases at J, with 14 bases in the middle. The CDR3 contains 16 residues.

This clone showed up just once. The V and J genes are TRBV15 and TRBJ2-7, with 9 bases fitting TRBD2. CDR1 LNHNV and CDR2 YYDKDF come from the germline V gene (reference sequence). This CDR3 has 15 residues. V trimming: 1 base; J trimming: 3 bases; junction bases outside the gene matches: 4. CDR3 coding DNA: TGTGCCACCAGCAGAGGGGGTAGCGGGGGCTACGAGCAGTACTTC. Its protein product is CATSRGGSGGYEQYF.

This chain uses TRBV7-3 with TRBJ2-1; D remains unclear. Trimming left V 2 bases short and J 0 bases short, with 8 bases between. Germline CDR1 reads SGHTA; CDR2 reads FQGTGA. CDR3 size: 15 residues. In DNA, the CDR3 is TGTGCCAGCAGCTTATTCCCCGACTCCTACAATGAGCAGTTCTTC. Residues: CASSLFPDSYNEQFF.

The chain joins TRBV9 to TRBJ2-2, with no clear D. The CDR3 covers 16 residues. Germline V gene sequence: CDR1 SGDLS, CDR2 YYNGEE. The germline V and J ends were trimmed by 0 bases and 0 bases, with 9 bases remaining between them. Here the CDR3 DNA reads TGTGCCAGCAGCGTAGGTTCCACCTCGAACACCGGGGAGCTGTTTTTT. Translating gives CASSVGSTSNTGELFF. The full variable domain, with the rest looked up from reference TRBV9 and TRBJ2-2, is DSGVTQTPKHLITATGQRVTLRCSPRSGDLSVYWYQQSLDQGLQFLIQYYNGEERAKGNILERFSAQQFPDLHSELNLSSLELGDSALYFCASSVGSTSNTGELFFGEGSRLTVL.

This sequence joins TRBV19 and TRBJ1-1; unclear D gene. Germline V gene sequence: CDR1 LNHDA, CDR2 SQIVND (reference sequence). This CDR3 region has 15 residues. The V gene lost 3 bases and the J gene lost 0 bases, with 11 bases spanning the gap. CDR3 sequence reads: CASSMSEAMNTEAFF. Written as DNA, the CDR3 is TGTGCCAGTAGTATGAGTGAGGCGATGAACACTGAAGCTTTCTTT.

The V and J genes are TRBV15 and TRBJ2-1, with 12 bases lining up with TRBD1. Trimming at V came to 0 bases and at J to 7 bases, leaving 7 bases not matched to a gene. CDR1 and CDR2 from the germline V gene are LNHNV and YYDKDF (reference sequence). This CDR3 contains 17 residues. The CDR3 DNA is TGTGCCACCAGCAGAGATCCAAGGGGACAGGGGGCGAATGAGCAGTTCTTC. It yields the protein CATSRDPRGQGANEQFF.

This chain uses TRBV12-2 with TRBJ1-1; TRBD1 is taken as the D call from the table, unchecked against the DNA. TRBV12-2 is termed a pseudogene. This CDR3 region has 9 residues. CDR3 nucleotides: TGTGCACCCGCCAGGGAAGCTTTCTTT. Its translation: CAPAREAFF.

The chain carries TRBV5-1 and TRBJ2-7, with 7 bases identical to TRBD2. After removal of 2 bases from V and 6 bases from J, the junction contained 5 bases not matched to a gene. The germline V gene encodes CDR1 SGHRS and CDR2 YFSETQ. The CDR3 has 13 amino acids. The CDR3 region is CASSLSGRGEQYV. The CDR3 nucleotides are TGCGCCAGCAGCTTATCGGGGAGGGGCGAGCAGTACGTC.

With respect to this clone: This specimen includes other DNA sequences encoding the same CDR3. The rearrangement links TRBV28 to TRBJ2-7; unclear D gene. The CDR3 totals 12 residues. Germline loops: CDR1 MDHEN, CDR2 SYDVKM. Trimming left V 2 bases short and J 3 bases short, with 5 bases between. The chain's CDR3 is CASSLGSYEQYF. CDR3 in DNA: TGTGCCAGCAGTTTAGGCAGCTACGAGCAGTACTTC.